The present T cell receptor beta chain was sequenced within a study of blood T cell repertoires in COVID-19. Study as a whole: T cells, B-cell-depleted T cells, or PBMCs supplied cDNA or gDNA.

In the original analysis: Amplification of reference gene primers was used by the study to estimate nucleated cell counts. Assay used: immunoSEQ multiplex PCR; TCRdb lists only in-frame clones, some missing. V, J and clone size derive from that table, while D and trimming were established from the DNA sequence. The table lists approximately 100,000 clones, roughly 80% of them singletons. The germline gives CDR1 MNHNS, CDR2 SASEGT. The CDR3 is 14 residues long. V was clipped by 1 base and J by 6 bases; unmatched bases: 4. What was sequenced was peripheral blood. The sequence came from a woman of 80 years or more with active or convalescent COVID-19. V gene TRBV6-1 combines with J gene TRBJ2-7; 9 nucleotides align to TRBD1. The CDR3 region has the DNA TGTGCCAGCAGTGAAGGACAGGGGGAGGGCGAGCAGTACTTC. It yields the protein CASSEGQGEGEQYF.